These 22 T cell receptor beta chains were sequenced from one sample in a study of cytomegalovirus exposure and HLA in healthy donors. 60 Vbeta and 13 Jbeta primers were used in PCR. Libraries were prepared by immunoSEQ multiplex PCR; TCRdb keeps only in-frame clonotypes and omits some of them. The sample records around 210,000 clones, more than 75% being singletons. The sample was PBMCs. Receptor source: a woman in her thirties or forties in good health and CMV-seronegative.

V usage is TRBV30 and J usage is TRBJ2-7; 9 positions agree with TRBD2. With V trimmed by 5 bases and J by 6 bases, 8 bases remained unmatched. The CDR3 consists of 13 residues. Germline assignment: CDR1 GTSNPN and CDR2 SVGIG (reference sequence). CDR3 sequence: CAWRPSGIGEQYF. CDR3 DNA: TGTGCCTGGCGGCCTAGCGGGATCGGCGAGCAGTACTTC.

Only one count was recorded for this clone. The chain is built from TRBV18 and TRBJ2-5; a weak D match, TRBD1 (5 bases). CDR3 length: 13 amino acids. V lost 9 bases and J 2 bases, leaving 13 bases between the germline ends. Germline lookup yields CDR1 KGHSH and CDR2 LQKENI. CDR3 protein: CASSTDEQETQYF. The DNA of the CDR3 is TGTGCCAGTTCGACAGATGAACAAGAGACCCAGTACTTC.

The rearrangement joins TRBV6-6 to TRBJ2-7; TRBD1 matches 11 bases. Germline assignment: CDR1 MNHNY and CDR2 SVGAGI (reference sequence). The V segment lost 0 bases and the J segment 4 bases; nucleotides outside the gene matches: 2. This CDR3 contains 15 residues. For the CDR3, the DNA is TGTGCCAGCAGTTACTCGGGGACAGGGGGTTACGAGCAGTACTTC. Translated, it gives CASSYSGTGGYEQYF.

This rearrangement joins TRBV5-1 to TRBJ2-3; 10 bases line up with TRBD2. The CDR3 runs 17 residues. Germline V gene lookup returns CDR1 SGHRS and CDR2 YFSETQ. V gave up 5 bases and J gave up 6 bases; unmatched junction bases: 15. The CDR3 sequence: CASRASGRAGGWDTQYF. DNA of the CDR3: TGCGCCAGCAGAGCCAGCGGGAGGGCCGGTGGGTGGGATACGCAGTATTTT.

The chain has TRBV6-1 and TRBJ2-7, with TRBD1 identical over 9 bases. The V gene end was trimmed by 9 bases and the J gene end by 2 bases; junction bases not matched to a gene: 5. Looked up from germline, CDR1 is MNHNS and CDR2 is SASEGT. There are 13 residues in the CDR3. The CDR3 bases are TGTGCCAGTTGGGACAGGGTGACCTACGAGCAGTACTTC. Its protein product is CASWDRVTYEQYF.

The rearrangement joins TRBV2 to TRBJ1-2; possibly TRBD1 for D (5 bases). CDR3 length: 16 amino acids. V gave up 0 bases and J gave up 4 bases, with 15 bases separating them. Germline lookup yields CDR1 SNHLY and CDR2 FYNNEI. In DNA form, the CDR3 reads TGTGCCAGCAGTGAAGCCCTCGGACCCGGGGGCTATGGCTACACCTTC. Translating gives CASSEALGPGGYGYTF. Full variable domain (rest looked up from reference TRBV2 and TRBJ1-2): EPEVTQTPSHQVTQMGQEVILRCVPISNHLYFYWYRQILGQKVEFLVSFYNNEISEKSEIFDDQFSVERPDGSNFTLKIRSTKLEDSAMYFCASSEALGPGGYGYTFGSGTRLTVV.

This chain joins TRBV5-5 and TRBJ1-1; D call uncertain. The germline gives CDR1 SGHKS, CDR2 YYEKEE (reference sequence). This CDR3 has 14 residues. V dropped 3 bases and J dropped 0 bases, with 9 bases sitting between them. The CDR3 nucleotides are TGTGCCAGCAGCTCTGTCTTAATGAACACTGAAGCTTTCTTT. Its protein is CASSSVLMNTEAFF.

This clone has just one count. V usage is TRBV7-9 and J usage is TRBJ1-1, with no clear D. V shed 3 bases and J shed 5 bases, with 10 bases lying between them. The germline CDR1 and CDR2 sequences are SEHNR and FQNEAQ (reference sequence). The CDR3 sequence is 13 residues long. The DNA of the CDR3 is TGTGCCAGCAGCTTCCAAACAGAGACTGAAGCTTTCTTT. This gives the protein CASSFQTETEAFF.

The chain recombines TRBV12-2 with TRBJ2-1; the table's TRBD2 call for D was not verified on the DNA. TRBV12-2 is a recognized pseudogene. This CDR3 region has 13 residues. The CDR3 loop is CAWDSIPTHEQFF. The DNA of the CDR3 is TGTGCCTGGGACTCCATCCCGACGCATGAGCAGTTCTTC.

The V gene is TRBV7-9, the J gene TRBJ2-1; unclear D gene. The CDR3 totals 12 residues. The V end lost 5 bases, the J end lost 6 bases, and 8 bases lay between the germline ends. Germline CDR1 and CDR2: SEHNR and FQNEAQ (reference sequence). Here the CDR3 DNA reads TGTGCCAGCAGCCCCATAGCCAATGAGCAGTTCTTC. Translation: CASSPIANEQFF.

The V gene is TRBV9, the J gene TRBJ2-1; 8 bases map to TRBD2. Losses at the gene ends were 0 bases for V and 1 base for J; bases not matched to a gene: 3. CDR3 length: 16 amino acids. The germline V gene has CDR1 SGDLS and CDR2 YYNGEE. CDR3: CASSVERESSYNEQFF. The CDR3, as DNA: TGTGCCAGCAGCGTAGAGCGGGAGAGTTCCTACAATGAGCAGTTCTTC.

The chain couples TRBV6-5 to TRBJ1-1; TRBD1 agrees at 8 bases. Trimming at V came to 6 bases and at J to 11 bases, leaving 8 bases not matched to a gene. Germline V CDR1 and CDR2: MNHEY, SVGAGI. This CDR3 contains 12 residues. CDR3 nucleotide sequence: TGTGCCAGCAGGAAACTACAGGGGGGTGCTTTCTTT. This codes for CASRKLQGGAFF.

The V gene is TRBV28, the J gene TRBJ2-1; D is perhaps TRBD2 (6 bases). V shed 5 bases and J shed 6 bases, with 11 bases lying between them. Germline CDR1 MDHEN, CDR2 SYDVKM. This CDR3 region has 13 residues. Written as DNA, the CDR3 is TGTGCCAGCAGTCCCGGGACTTTCAATGAGCAGTTCTTC. It codes for CASSPGTFNEQFF.

This clone was found a few times. The chain uses TRBV30 and TRBJ2-7; TRBD2 matches 7 bases. There are 14 residues in the CDR3. The germline V gene encodes CDR1 GTSNPN and CDR2 SVGIG (reference sequence). V gave up 0 bases and J gave up 2 bases; unmatched junction bases: 4. This chain's CDR3 is CAWSVGGKAYEQYF. The CDR3 region has the DNA TGTGCCTGGAGTGTGGGAGGGAAGGCCTACGAGCAGTACTTC. The variable domain in full, completed from reference TRBV30 and TRBJ2-7, reads SQTIHQWPATLVQPVGSPLSLECTVEGTSNPNLYWYRQAAGRGLQLLFYSVGIGQISSEVPQNLSASRPQDRQFILSSKKLLLSDSGFYLCAWSVGGKAYEQYFGPGTRLTVT.

The chain recombines TRBV9 with TRBJ2-5; a weak D match, TRBD1 (5 bases). Judging by the DNA end, TRBJ2-7 fits better; the J call may be wrong. This CDR3 has 15 residues. From germline, CDR1 is SGDLS and CDR2 YYNGEE. The DNA of the CDR3 is TGTGCCAGCAGCCCCCAATCGAGACAGCCCAACGAGCAGTACTTC. This gives the protein CASSPQSRQPNEQYF.

This clone was found once. The chain combines TRBV7-9 with TRBJ2-7, with 14 bases fitting TRBD2. The CDR3 has 15 residues. Germline loops: CDR1 SEHNR, CDR2 FQNEAQ (reference sequence). The V gene end was trimmed by 5 bases and the J gene end by 7 bases; junction bases not matched to a gene: 7. CDR3 coding DNA: TGTGCCAGCAGCCAGACTAGCGGGAGGGCTAGGGAGCAGTACTTC. Its translation: CASSQTSGRAREQYF.

The V and J genes are TRBV2 and TRBJ2-4; 10 nucleotides agree with TRBD2. The CDR3 totals 17 residues. CDR1 and CDR2 (germline): SNHLY, FYNNEI. Trimming took 7 bases from V and 5 from J; bases not matched to a gene: 14. CDR3 DNA sequence: TGTGCCAGCACCCTACGGGCCAGCGGGAGGGCTGAAAACATTCAGTACTTC. Translated: CASTLRASGRAENIQYF.

The rearrangement joins TRBV6-1 to TRBJ1-2, with 11 bases that match TRBD1. J gave up 7 bases and V 4 bases, and 14 bases lay outside the gene matches. Per the germline V gene, CDR1 is MNHNS and CDR2 is SASEGT. CDR3 length: 17 residues. DNA for the CDR3: TGTGCCAGCAGTGGAGTTGGGACAGGGGGGTTGCGAGGTGGCTACACCTTC. Residues: CASSGVGTGGLRGGYTF.

This chain links TRBV7-7 with TRBJ2-1, with 14 positions matching TRBD2. The trim removed 10 bases at V and 8 bases at J, leaving 10 bases unmatched. This CDR3 is built from 15 residues. From germline, CDR1 is SSHAT and CDR2 FNYEAQ (reference sequence). The chain's CDR3 is CATGLAGGPLDEQFF. In DNA, the CDR3 is TGTGCCACAGGACTAGCGGGAGGCCCCTTGGATGAGCAGTTCTTC.

The chain has TRBV2 and TRBJ2-5, with a tentative D call TRBD2 (6 bases). The length of the CDR3 is 14 residues. Looked up from germline, CDR1 is SNHLY and CDR2 is FYNNEI. V dropped 7 bases and J dropped 0 bases, with 12 bases sitting between them. The CDR3 region has the DNA TGTGCCAGCATGCTAGCGCGAAACCAAGAGACCCAGTACTTC. It is translated as CASMLARNQETQYF. Full variable domain (outside the CDR3, taken from reference TRBV2 and TRBJ2-5): EPEVTQTPSHQVTQMGQEVILRCVPISNHLYFYWYRQILGQKVEFLVSFYNNEISEKSEIFDDQFSVERPDGSNFTLKIRSTKLEDSAMYFCASMLARNQETQYFGPGTRLLVL.

J is TRBJ2-1 and V is TRBV6-1; 7 nucleotides agree with TRBD2. Trimming removed 4 bases from V and 9 bases from J; junction bases left unmatched: 15. The germline gives CDR1 MNHNS, CDR2 SASEGT. The CDR3 is made up of 16 amino acids. DNA of the CDR3: TGTGCCAGCAGTGTGAAAATGGCGGGAGTAGCGGGTGAGCAGTTCTTC. The encoded protein is CASSVKMAGVAGEQFF.

J is TRBJ2-7 and V is TRBV6-1; unclear D gene. The CDR3 loop spans 13 amino acids. V lost 7 bases and J 1 base, leaving 11 bases between the germline ends. Germline V gene sequence: CDR1 MNHNS, CDR2 SASEGT. The CDR3 loop is CASTAVISYEQYF. The DNA of the CDR3 is TGTGCCAGCACGGCGGTCATATCCTACGAGCAGTACTTC.